Shown below are 7 T cell receptor beta chains from a single sample sequenced in a study of T-cell memory formation after mild COVID-19. TCRdb reanalysed the 5' RACE reads using MiXCR and keeps one entry per CDR3 protein. The sample includes approximately 260,000 distinct CDR3 sequences, less than 20% seen only once; the top ten take 3.5%. The sequenced sample consisted of PBMCs or a T cell subset sorted from them (not recorded which). All receptors come from a man aged 18 to 35 who had mild COVID-19 (a few samples of this study predate the infection). Cell type and time point are not known.

This chain uses TRBV5-1 with TRBJ2-2, with D possibly being TRBD1 (7 bases). Germline CDR1 and CDR2: SGHRS and YFSETQ. This CDR3 region has 16 residues. V gave up 4 bases and J gave up 0 bases, with 13 bases separating them. The CDR3 protein is CASSAAGQPNTGELFF. The CDR3 DNA sequence: TGCGCCAGCAGCGCGGCGGGACAGCCGAACACCGGGGAGCTGTTTTTT.

In the case of this clonotype: The junction departs from the called germline gene at one end, perhaps through a read error. Here the CDR3 DNA reads TGTGCCAGCAGCGCCCGGACTAGCGGGGGGGCCACACCCGGGGAGGTGTTTTTT. It specifies CASSARTSGGATPGEVFF. The V call is TRBV9, the J call TRBJ2-2; 15 nucleotides match TRBD2. This CDR3 comprises 18 residues. Germline values: CDR1 SGDLS, CDR2 YYNGEE.

The chain combines TRBV5-1 with TRBJ1-1; no reliable D call. V was cut by 4 bases and J by 5 bases, with 15 bases left in between. The CDR3 runs to 14 residues. Germline assignment: CDR1 SGHRS and CDR2 YFSETQ. The CDR3 sequence: CASSAADLGTEAFF. The CDR3 coding sequence is TGCGCCAGCAGCGCAGCGGACCTCGGGACTGAAGCTTTCTTT. The full variable domain, with the rest looked up from reference TRBV5-1 and TRBJ1-1, is KAGVTQTPRYLIKTRGQQVTLSCSPISGHRSVSWYQQTPGQGLQFLFEYFSETQRNKGNFPGRFSGRQFSNSRSEMNVSTLELGDSALYLCASSAADLGTEAFFGQGTRLTVV.

This clonotype was seen only a few times. This chain joins TRBV5-1 and TRBJ1-5; D remains ambiguous. Trimming cost V 5 bases and J 7 bases, with 13 bases left between them. From germline, CDR1 is SGHRS and CDR2 YFSETQ. This CDR3 has 13 amino acids. Here the CDR3 DNA reads TGCGCCAGCAGTTCTGATGGGGTCCAGCCCCAGCATTTT. It encodes CASSSDGVQPQHF. The entire variable domain, with the rest obtained from reference TRBV5-1 and TRBJ1-5, is as follows: KAGVTQTPRYLIKTRGQQVTLSCSPISGHRSVSWYQQTPGQGLQFLFEYFSETQRNKGNFPGRFSGRQFSNSRSEMNVSTLELGDSALYLCASSSDGVQPQHFGDGTRLSIL.

This clonotype appeared many times. This chain uses TRBV20-1 with TRBJ1-4, with 7 positions matching TRBD1. The CDR3 extends over 13 amino acids. Germline V lookup: CDR1 DFQATT, CDR2 SNEGSKA (reference sequence). The DNA for the CDR3 is TGCGGGCTACAGGGGTTCGTGAGTGAAAAACTGTTTTTT. This sequence encodes CGLQGFVSEKLFF.

J is TRBJ2-5 and V is TRBV27; 7 positions match TRBD2. J was trimmed by 5 bases and V by 8 bases; bases with no gene match: 11. Germline V gives CDR1 MNHEY, CDR2 SMNVEV (reference sequence). This CDR3 comprises 14 residues. CDR3 bases: TGTGCCAGCCATGAATACGGGGGGAGTGAGACCCAGTACTTC. It translates to CASHEYGGSETQYF.

This clonotype turned up a few times. The V call is TRBV29-1, the J call TRBJ2-3; the D gene is possibly TRBD1 (5 bases). V dropped 8 bases and J dropped 0 bases, with 21 bases sitting between them. This CDR3 is 16 amino acids long. The germline V gene has CDR1 SQVTM and CDR2 ANQGSEA. CDR3 amino acids: CSTKTARTSSTDTQYF. DNA of the CDR3: TGCAGCACAAAGACAGCCAGGACCTCTAGCACAGATACGCAGTATTTT.